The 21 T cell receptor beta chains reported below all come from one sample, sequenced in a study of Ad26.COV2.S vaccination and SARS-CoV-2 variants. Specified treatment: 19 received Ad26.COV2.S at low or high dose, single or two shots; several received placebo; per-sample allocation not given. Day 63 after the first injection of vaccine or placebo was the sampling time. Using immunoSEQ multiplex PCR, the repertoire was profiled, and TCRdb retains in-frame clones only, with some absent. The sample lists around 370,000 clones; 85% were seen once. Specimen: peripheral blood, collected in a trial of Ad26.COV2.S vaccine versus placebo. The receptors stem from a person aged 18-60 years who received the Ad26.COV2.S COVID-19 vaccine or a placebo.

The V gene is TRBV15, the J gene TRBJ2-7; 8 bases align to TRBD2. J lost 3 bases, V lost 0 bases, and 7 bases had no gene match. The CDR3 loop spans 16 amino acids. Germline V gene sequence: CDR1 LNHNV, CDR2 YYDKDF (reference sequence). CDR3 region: CATSRDLAGGLYEQYF. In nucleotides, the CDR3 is TGTGCCACCAGCAGAGATTTGGCGGGAGGCCTCTACGAGCAGTACTTC.

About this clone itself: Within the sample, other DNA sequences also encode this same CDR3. The CDR3 region is CASSLVAGSYEQYF. In DNA, the CDR3 is TGCGCCAGCAGCTTGGTTGCAGGTTCGTACGAGCAGTACTTC. The V call is TRBV5-1, the J call TRBJ2-7; D remains ambiguous. This CDR3 has 14 residues. V was pared by 0 bases and J by 4 bases, with 11 bases between. The germline V gene encodes CDR1 SGHRS and CDR2 YFSETQ. The full variable domain, with the rest looked up from reference TRBV5-1 and TRBJ2-7, is KAGVTQTPRYLIKTRGQQVTLSCSPISGHRSVSWYQQTPGQGLQFLFEYFSETQRNKGNFPGRFSGRQFSNSRSEMNVSTLELGDSALYLCASSLVAGSYEQYFGPGTRLTVT.

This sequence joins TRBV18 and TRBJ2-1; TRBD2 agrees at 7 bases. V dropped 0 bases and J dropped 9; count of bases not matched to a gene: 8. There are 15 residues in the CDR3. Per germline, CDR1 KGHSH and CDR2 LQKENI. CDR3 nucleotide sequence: TGTGCCAGCTCACCACCGACGGGGGAGGGCGGTGAGCAGTTCTTC. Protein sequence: CASSPPTGEGGEQFF.

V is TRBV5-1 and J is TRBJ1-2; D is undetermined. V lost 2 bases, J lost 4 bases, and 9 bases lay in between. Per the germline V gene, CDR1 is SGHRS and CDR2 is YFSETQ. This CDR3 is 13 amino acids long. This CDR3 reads CASSLDIFYGYTF. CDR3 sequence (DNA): TGCGCCAGCAGCTTAGACATCTTCTATGGCTACACCTTC.

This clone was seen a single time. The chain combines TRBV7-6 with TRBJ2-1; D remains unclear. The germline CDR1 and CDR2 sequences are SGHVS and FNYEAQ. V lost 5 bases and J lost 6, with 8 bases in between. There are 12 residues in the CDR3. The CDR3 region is CASSISFNEQFF. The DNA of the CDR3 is TGTGCCAGCAGCATCAGCTTCAATGAGCAGTTCTTC.

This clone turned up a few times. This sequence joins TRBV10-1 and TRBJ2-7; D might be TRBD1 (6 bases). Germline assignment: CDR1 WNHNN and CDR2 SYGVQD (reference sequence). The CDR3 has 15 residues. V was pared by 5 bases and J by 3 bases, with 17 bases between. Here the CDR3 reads CASSPPGQGFYEQYF. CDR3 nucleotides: TGCGCCAGCAGTCCCCCGGGACAAGGTTTCTACGAGCAGTACTTC.

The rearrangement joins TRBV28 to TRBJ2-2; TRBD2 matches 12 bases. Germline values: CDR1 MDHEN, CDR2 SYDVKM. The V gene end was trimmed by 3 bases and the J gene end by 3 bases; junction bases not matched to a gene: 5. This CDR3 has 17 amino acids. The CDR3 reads CASSLTSGSVYTGELFF. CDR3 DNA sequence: TGTGCCAGCAGTTTGACTAGCGGGAGTGTATACACCGGGGAGCTGTTTTTT.

CDR3 nucleotide sequence: TGTGCCAGTAGTATAATGACAGGGAAGAACACTGAAGCTTTCTTT. Its protein product is CASSIMTGKNTEAFF. V and J are TRBV19 and TRBJ1-1; TRBD1 matches at 7 bases. The CDR3 sequence is 15 residues long. Germline CDR1 and CDR2: LNHDA and SQIVND (reference sequence). Trimming cost V 2 bases and J 1 base; bases outside gene matches: 4.

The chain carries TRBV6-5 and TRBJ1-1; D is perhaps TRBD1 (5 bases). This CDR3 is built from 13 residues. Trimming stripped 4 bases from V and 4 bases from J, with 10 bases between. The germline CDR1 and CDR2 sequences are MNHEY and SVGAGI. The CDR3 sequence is CASSFSGATEAFF. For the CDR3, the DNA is TGTGCCAGCAGTTTCTCTGGGGCCACTGAAGCTTTCTTT.

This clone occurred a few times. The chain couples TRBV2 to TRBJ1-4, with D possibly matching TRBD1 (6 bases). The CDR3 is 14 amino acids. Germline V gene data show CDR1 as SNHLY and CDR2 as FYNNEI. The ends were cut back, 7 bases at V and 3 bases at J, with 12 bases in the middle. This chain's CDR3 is CASNGGASNEKLFF. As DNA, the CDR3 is TGTGCCAGCAACGGGGGCGCCTCTAATGAAAAACTGTTTTTT.

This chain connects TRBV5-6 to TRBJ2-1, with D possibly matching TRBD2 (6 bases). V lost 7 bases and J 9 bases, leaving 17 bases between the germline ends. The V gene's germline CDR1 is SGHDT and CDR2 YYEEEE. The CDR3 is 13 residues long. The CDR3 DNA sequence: TGTGCCAGCGAGGAACTAGCACGGCGTGAGCAGTTCTTC. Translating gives CASEELARREQFF.

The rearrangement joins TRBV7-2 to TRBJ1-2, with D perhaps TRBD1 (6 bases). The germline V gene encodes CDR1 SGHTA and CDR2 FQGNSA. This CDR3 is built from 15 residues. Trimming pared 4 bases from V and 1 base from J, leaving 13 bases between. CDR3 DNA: TGTGCCAGCAGCTCCACTACAGGGAATAACTATGGCTACACCTTC. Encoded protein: CASSSTTGNNYGYTF.

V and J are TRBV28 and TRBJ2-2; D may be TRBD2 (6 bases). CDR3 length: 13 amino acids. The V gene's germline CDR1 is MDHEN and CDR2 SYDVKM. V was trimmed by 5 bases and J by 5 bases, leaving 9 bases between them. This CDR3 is CASSRGGTGELFF. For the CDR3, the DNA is TGTGCCAGCAGTCGGGGAGGAACCGGGGAGCTGTTTTTT.

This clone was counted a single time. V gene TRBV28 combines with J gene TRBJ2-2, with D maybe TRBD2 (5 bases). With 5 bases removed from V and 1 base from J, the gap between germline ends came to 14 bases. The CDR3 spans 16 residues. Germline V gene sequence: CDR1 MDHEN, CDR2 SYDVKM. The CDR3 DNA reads TGTGCCAGCAGTAGGAGAGGACTTCTGAACACCGGGGAGCTGTTTTTT. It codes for CASSRRGLLNTGELFF.

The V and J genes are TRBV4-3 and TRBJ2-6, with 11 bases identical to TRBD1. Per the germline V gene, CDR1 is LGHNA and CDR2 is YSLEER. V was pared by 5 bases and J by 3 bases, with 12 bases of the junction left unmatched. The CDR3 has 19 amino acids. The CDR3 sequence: CASSAPLGQGANGANVLTF. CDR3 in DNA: TGCGCCAGCAGCGCGCCCCTCGGACAGGGGGCCAATGGGGCCAACGTCCTGACTTTC.

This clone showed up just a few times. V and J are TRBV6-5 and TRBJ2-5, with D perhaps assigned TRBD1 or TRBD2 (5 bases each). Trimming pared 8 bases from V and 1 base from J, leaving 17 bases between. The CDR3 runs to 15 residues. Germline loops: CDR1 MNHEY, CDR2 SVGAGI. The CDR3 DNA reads TGTGCCAGCTCTAAGGCATCTGGGGGCCAAGAGACCCAGTACTTC. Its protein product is CASSKASGGQETQYF.

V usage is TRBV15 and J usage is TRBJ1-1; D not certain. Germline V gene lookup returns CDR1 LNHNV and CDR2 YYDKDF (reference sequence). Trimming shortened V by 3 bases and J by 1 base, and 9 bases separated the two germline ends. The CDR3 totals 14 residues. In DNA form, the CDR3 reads TGTGCCACCAGCAGTCCGACAACGAACACTGAAGCTTTCTTT. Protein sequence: CATSSPTTNTEAFF.

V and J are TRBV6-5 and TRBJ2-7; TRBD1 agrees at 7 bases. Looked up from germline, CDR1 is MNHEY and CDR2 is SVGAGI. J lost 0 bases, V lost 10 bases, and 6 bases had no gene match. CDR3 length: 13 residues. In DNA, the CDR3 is TGTGCCACCGAGACAGGGCTCTCCTACGAGCAGTACTTC. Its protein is CATETGLSYEQYF.

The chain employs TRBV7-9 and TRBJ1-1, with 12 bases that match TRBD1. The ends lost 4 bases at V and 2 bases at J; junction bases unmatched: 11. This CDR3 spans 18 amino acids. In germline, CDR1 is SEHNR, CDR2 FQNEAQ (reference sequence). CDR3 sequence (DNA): TGTGCCAGCAGCTCTCCCACCGGGACAGGGGGCAAAAACACTGAAGCTTTCTTT. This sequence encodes CASSSPTGTGGKNTEAFF.

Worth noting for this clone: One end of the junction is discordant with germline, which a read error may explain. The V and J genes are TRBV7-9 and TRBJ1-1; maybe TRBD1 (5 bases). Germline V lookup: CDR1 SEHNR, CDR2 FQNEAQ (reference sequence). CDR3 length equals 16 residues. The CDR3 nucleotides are TGTGCCAACAGCTTAGGACGGGGGGTTGGGAACACTGAAGCTTTCTTT. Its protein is CANSLGRGVGNTEAFF. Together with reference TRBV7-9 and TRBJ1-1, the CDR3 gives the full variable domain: DTGVSQNPRHKITKRGQNVTFRCDPISEHNRLYWYRQTLGQGPEFLTYFQNEAQLEKSRLLSDRFSAERPKGSFSTLEIQRTEQGDSAMYLCANSLGRGVGNTEAFFGQGTRLTVV.

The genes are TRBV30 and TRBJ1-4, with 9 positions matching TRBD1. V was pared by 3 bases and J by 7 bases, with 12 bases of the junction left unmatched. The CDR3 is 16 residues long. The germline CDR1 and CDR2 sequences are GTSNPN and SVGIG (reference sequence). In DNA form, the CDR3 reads TGTGCCTGGAGCGAGTTACAGGGGGCGCGCCGTGAAAAACTGTTTTTT. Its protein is CAWSELQGARREKLFF.